One and the same sample provided the 10 T cell receptor beta chains below, sequenced in a study of T cells in Graves' hyperthyroidism and ophthalmopathy. TCR beta CDR3 regions were amplified from RNA. The HTBI set primed first-round TCR CDR3 RT-PCR. TCRdb independently ran MiXCR on the multiplex PCR reads; one entry per CDR3 protein. The table lists approximately 600,000 distinct CDR3 sequences, around 15% of them singletons. What was sequenced was blood. The origin of the receptors is a woman in her thirties with Graves' hyperthyroidism.

This clonotype showed up many times. This chain's CDR3 is CASSILAGGPKEQFF. DNA for the CDR3: TGTGCCAGCAGTATACTAGCGGGAGGGCCAAAAGAGCAGTTCTTC. The chain links TRBV12-3 or TRBV12-4 to TRBJ2-1; TRBD2 agrees at 13 bases. The V gene end was trimmed by 5 bases and the J gene end by 10 bases; junction bases not matched to a gene: 8. CDR3 size: 15 residues.

This clonotype has a handful of counts. Being one base from a much bigger clone, this may be a read error. The chain uses TRBV6-1 and TRBJ2-7; possible D gene TRBD1, 5 bases. The CDR3 length is 15 residues. Germline V gives CDR1 MNHNS, CDR2 SASEGT. The CDR3 DNA reads as TGTGCCAGCAGTGAAGTAGGGGCTATCTCCTACGAGCAGCACTTC. It yields the protein CASSEVGAISYEQHF.

This clonotype was observed a handful of times. The V call is TRBV5-6, the J call TRBJ1-5; D might be TRBD1 (5 bases). Germline CDR1 SGHDT, CDR2 YYEEEE. There are 16 residues in the CDR3. Trimming left V 0 bases short and J 1 base short, with 11 bases between. As DNA, the CDR3 is TGTGCCAGCAGCTTGGGGGGGACGATGAGCAATCAGCCCCAGCATTTT. This codes for CASSLGGTMSNQPQHF.

V usage is TRBV20-1 and J usage is TRBJ2-1, with D possibly being TRBD1 or TRBD2 (5 bases each). The V and J ends lost 6 bases and 4 bases respectively, with 19 bases between them. This CDR3 has 15 amino acids. Per germline, CDR1 DFQATT and CDR2 SNEGSKA (reference sequence). The CDR3 DNA reads as TGCAGTGCCCCAATCCCCACGGGGCTTTACAATGAGCAGTTCTTC. Residues: CSAPIPTGLYNEQFF.

V usage is TRBV5-4 and J usage is TRBJ2-4; 12 positions agree with TRBD2. Germline trimming cut 2 bases from V and 7 bases from J; bases unmatched to any gene: 7. From germline, CDR1 is SGHNT and CDR2 YYREEE (reference sequence). This CDR3 contains 16 residues. The CDR3: CASSFPTSGSTNIQYF. The CDR3 DNA follows: TGTGCCAGCAGCTTTCCGACTAGCGGGAGTACCAACATTCAGTACTTC.

This chain joins TRBV11-2 and TRBJ2-7; possibly TRBD1 for D (6 bases). From germline, CDR1 is SGHAT and CDR2 FQNNGV. The V gene lost 5 bases and the J gene lost 9 bases, with 23 bases spanning the gap. The CDR3 contains 15 residues. Written as DNA, the CDR3 is TGTGCCAGCAGCCCCGGACAGATTTCTACGTTTGGGCAGTACTTC. Translated, it gives CASSPGQISTFGQYF.

In its sample, this clonotype was seen many times. The genes are TRBV24-1 and TRBJ2-1; 8 positions match TRBD1. Germline CDR1 and CDR2: KGHDR and SFDVKD. This CDR3 has 13 amino acids. Trimming took 7 bases from V and 7 from J; bases not matched to a gene: 5. The chain's CDR3 is CATRGQGPNEQFF. The CDR3 DNA sequence: TGTGCCACCAGAGGACAGGGCCCAAATGAGCAGTTCTTC.

There are many counts of this clonotype. This sequence joins TRBV10-3 and TRBJ1-1, with 9 nucleotides matching TRBD1. CDR1 and CDR2 (germline): ENHRY, SYGVKD. The CDR3 runs 12 residues. With V trimmed by 9 bases and J by 3 bases, 2 bases remained unmatched. The CDR3 here is CAIGTGHTEAFF. CDR3 bases: TGTGCCATAGGGACAGGGCACACTGAAGCTTTCTTT.

At least ten counts were recorded for this clonotype. The J gene is TRBJ1-4, the V gene TRBV28; TRBD1 matches 12 bases. V shed 3 bases, J shed 7 bases, and the junction held 3 bases outside the gene matches. The CDR3 sequence is 15 residues long. Germline V gene data show CDR1 as MDHEN and CDR2 as SYDVKM. CDR3 DNA: TGTGCCAGCAGTTTGGGGGGACAGGGGGCTGAAAAACTGTTTTTT. As protein: CASSLGGQGAEKLFF.

CDR3 sequence (DNA): TGCAGTGCTTTTCGACAGGGGGCCAACGAGCAGTACTTC. Its translation: CSAFRQGANEQYF. J is TRBJ2-7 and V is TRBV20-1; 10 nucleotides match TRBD1. The V and J ends lost 5 bases and 5 bases, in that order; junction bases with no gene match: 6. Germline V gene sequence: CDR1 DFQATT, CDR2 SNEGSKA (reference sequence). This CDR3 contains 13 residues.